One sample yielded the 11 T cell receptor beta chains listed below, sequenced in a study of blood T cells in healthy people across ages. The authors ran a second PCR of roughly 6 to 12 cycles using a sample-barcoded 5' primer and a J-beta primer mix. MiXCR, applied by TCRdb to the 5' RACE reads, yields one record per CDR3 protein. The sample has 800,000 or so distinct CDR3 sequences, 20% to 25% seen once. These data were also filed under a second study, of T cells of mothers and their children.

The specimen sequenced was blood. These receptors were taken from a boy younger than 18 in good health.

The sample holds a few counts of this clonotype. The chain has TRBV7-9 and TRBJ2-5; 7 bases are a match to TRBD1. V was clipped by 3 bases and J by 4 bases; unmatched bases: 5. CDR3 length equals 14 residues. Germline lookup yields CDR1 SEHNR and CDR2 FQNEAQ (reference sequence). CDR3: CASSFRQGRETQYF. CDR3 sequence (DNA): TGTGCCAGCAGCTTCAGACAGGGACGAGAGACCCAGTACTTC.

This clonotype was recorded a few times. The rearrangement uses TRBV30 and TRBJ1-1; tentatively, D is TRBD1 (5 bases). The CDR3 consists of 12 residues. Germline V CDR1 and CDR2: GTSNPN, SVGIG (reference sequence). V was clipped by 0 bases and J by 4 bases, with 6 bases between them. CDR3 loop: CAWSVGATEAFF. The CDR3 DNA reads as TGTGCCTGGAGTGTAGGGGCCACTGAAGCTTTCTTT.

CDR3 in amino acids: CASDREIANSNQPQHF. The CDR3 coding sequence is TGTGCCAGTGACAGGGAAATAGCTAATAGCAATCAGCCCCAGCATTTT. This chain connects TRBV19 to TRBJ1-5, with 7 bases fitting TRBD1. J lost 0 bases, V lost 8 bases, and 10 bases had no gene match. Looked up from germline, CDR1 is LNHDA and CDR2 is SQIVND (reference sequence). This CDR3 contains 16 residues.

V is TRBV6-2 or TRBV6-3 and J is TRBJ2-7; D gene unclear. Trimming cost V 5 bases and J 0 bases, with 8 bases left between them. Per the germline V gene, CDR1 is MNHEY and CDR2 is SVGEGT. This CDR3 region has 13 residues. CDR3 loop: CASSENYSYEQYF. CDR3 DNA: TGTGCCAGCAGTGAGAACTACTCCTACGAGCAGTACTTC.

The table lists this clonotype with many counts. This rearrangement joins TRBV29-1 to TRBJ2-5, with D tentatively TRBD1 (5 bases). The J call may not be correct, given that the DNA end is closer to TRBJ2-1. Germline V gives CDR1 SQVTM, CDR2 ANQGSEA. This CDR3 contains 12 residues. The CDR3 reads CSVEVQGSEQFF. The CDR3 DNA is TGCAGCGTTGAAGTCCAGGGCAGTGAGCAGTTCTTC.

The chain employs TRBV28 and TRBJ2-5; no definite D call. The closer fit of TRBJ2-7 to the DNA end suggests the J call may be wrong. This CDR3 has 14 residues. Germline V gene lookup returns CDR1 MDHEN and CDR2 SYDVKM. The CDR3 coding sequence is TGTGCCAGCAGGGCTACCGACAACACCTACGAGCAGTACTTC. Translated, it gives CASRATDNTYEQYF.

This clonotype was seen only a few times. V usage is TRBV7-9 and J usage is TRBJ2-5; TRBD1 matches at 9 bases. With the DNA end fitting TRBJ2-7 better, the J assignment may be wrong. CDR1 SEHNR and CDR2 FQNEAQ come from the germline V gene (reference sequence). This CDR3 has 17 residues. CDR3 region: CASSPTTTGGRTYEQYF. In DNA, the CDR3 is TGTGCCAGCAGCCCCACCACGACAGGGGGAAGGACCTACGAGCAGTACTTC.

J is TRBJ2-1 and V is TRBV7-2; 14 bases fit TRBD2. The CDR3 is 16 amino acids. Germline V lookup: CDR1 SGHTA, CDR2 FQGNSA. V was clipped by 5 bases and J by 10 bases; unmatched bases: 10. CDR3 in amino acids: CASSPRGLAGGREQFF. CDR3 nucleotide sequence: TGTGCCAGCAGCCCCCGAGGACTAGCGGGGGGTCGAGAGCAGTTCTTC.

This clonotype was detected a few times. The chain joins TRBV28 to TRBJ1-1; the D is unclear. CDR3 length equals 11 residues. Germline values: CDR1 MDHEN, CDR2 SYDVKM. With 3 bases removed from V and 11 bases from J, the gap between germline ends came to 10 bases. DNA of the CDR3: TGTGCCAGCAGTTTCTCAGCAGCGGCTTTCTTT. It specifies CASSFSAAAFF.

The chain carries TRBV6-1 and TRBJ2-1; a weak D match, TRBD1 (6 bases). Gene TRBJ2-7 matches the end of the DNA better, so the J call may be wrong. This CDR3 is built from 15 residues. Germline V gene lookup returns CDR1 MNHNS and CDR2 SASEGT. CDR3 residues: CASSEAAGQFYEQYF. CDR3 sequence (DNA): TGTGCCAGCAGTGAAGCGGCAGGACAGTTCTACGAGCAGTACTTC.

This chain connects TRBV5-6 to TRBJ2-1, with a weak D call TRBD1 (5 bases). V shed 1 base and J shed 0 bases, with 8 bases lying between them. This CDR3 is 15 amino acids long. Germline CDR1 is SGHDT and CDR2 is YYEEEE. The CDR3 protein is CASSLSTGSYNEQFF. CDR3 bases: TGTGCCAGCAGCTTGTCAACAGGCTCCTACAATGAGCAGTTCTTC.